The 20 T cell receptor beta chains below come from one sample, sequenced in a study of blood T cell repertoires in COVID-19. TCRdb's copy holds only in-frame clones and misses some; the assay was immunoSEQ multiplex PCR. The table shows approximately 230,000 clones, with about 91% occurring only once. Source material: peripheral blood. The receptors stem from a man older than 75 with acute or convalescent COVID-19.

This sequence joins TRBV7-9 and TRBJ1-2; tentatively, D is TRBD1 (6 bases). Trimming took 3 bases from V and 7 from J, leaving 18 bases between them. Germline V gives CDR1 SEHNR, CDR2 FQNEAQ (reference sequence). The CDR3 contains 15 residues. Here the CDR3 reads CASSFPFTGKPGYTF. CDR3 DNA: TGTGCCAGCAGCTTTCCCTTTACAGGGAAACCTGGCTACACCTTC.

This clone was detected a few times. This chain uses TRBV5-1 with TRBJ2-3; 8 bases match TRBD2. Germline V gives CDR1 SGHRS, CDR2 YFSETQ. The trim removed 4 bases at V and 1 base at J, leaving 11 bases unmatched. The CDR3 consists of 17 residues. CDR3 sequence reads: CASSPRIRTSRTDTQYF. The CDR3 DNA reads TGCGCCAGCAGCCCCAGAATACGGACTAGCCGCACAGATACGCAGTATTTT.

The CDR3 bases are TGCGCCAGCAGCCAACACAGGGGATATACGCCCCAGCATTTT. Amino acids: CASSQHRGYTPQHF. The chain is built from TRBV4-3 and TRBJ1-5; TRBD1 matches 7 bases. The germline V gene has CDR1 LGHNA and CDR2 YSLEER. Losses at the gene ends were 2 bases for V and 9 bases for J; bases not matched to a gene: 7. This CDR3 contains 14 residues.

The chain links TRBV2 to TRBJ2-3, with 9 bases matching TRBD2. Losses at the gene ends were 5 bases for V and 13 bases for J; bases not matched to a gene: 4. Germline V gene sequence: CDR1 SNHLY, CDR2 FYNNEI. This CDR3 comprises 11 residues. The CDR3 protein is CASSSLAGKYF. CDR3 DNA sequence: TGTGCCAGCAGTTCCCTAGCGGGGAAGTATTTT.

The chain links TRBV7-9 to TRBJ2-7; maybe TRBD2 (6 bases). V was shortened by 2 bases and J by 5 bases, with 19 bases between the two germline ends. The CDR3 extends over 16 amino acids. Germline-derived CDR1 and CDR2 are SEHNR and FQNEAQ (reference sequence). CDR3 in DNA: TGTGCCAGCAGCTTATCCGCAACGGGAGAGGTCGACGAGCAGTACTTC. Protein: CASSLSATGEVDEQYF.

The rearrangement uses TRBV5-1 and TRBJ1-5; D might be TRBD1 (6 bases). The CDR3 runs to 14 residues. CDR1 SGHRS and CDR2 YFSETQ come from the germline V gene. Trimming shortened V by 4 bases and J by 5 bases, and 13 bases separated the two germline ends. CDR3 DNA sequence: TGCGCCAGCAGCCCGACAGGATCTCATCAGCCCCAGCATTTT. This translates into CASSPTGSHQPQHF.

The chain couples TRBV11-2 to TRBJ1-1; perhaps TRBD1 as D (6 bases). Per the germline V gene, CDR1 is SGHAT and CDR2 is FQNNGV. The CDR3 totals 14 residues. Trimming left V 3 bases short and J 8 bases short, with 16 bases between. CDR3 protein: CASSFRDYQGEAFF. The CDR3, as DNA: TGTGCCAGCAGCTTTAGGGACTATCAGGGGGAAGCTTTCTTT.

The rearrangement uses TRBV11-2 and TRBJ1-3; D possibly corresponds to TRBD1 (5 bases). CDR1 is SGHAT and CDR2 is FQNNGV in the germline V gene. The CDR3 has 16 amino acids. V shed 4 bases and J shed 2 bases, with 15 bases lying between them. CDR3 nucleotide sequence: TGTGCCAGCAGCTCATACAGGATAGTGACTGGAAACACCATATATTTT. This sequence encodes CASSSYRIVTGNTIYF.

The chain recombines TRBV28 with TRBJ1-2; D not certain. CDR1 is MDHEN, CDR2 SYDVKM, per germline. V was clipped by 8 bases and J by 8 bases, with 15 bases between them. CDR3 length: 12 residues. CDR3 DNA sequence: TGTGCCAGCCAAGACTCCCTCGGGGGCTACACCTTC. Encoded protein: CASQDSLGGYTF.

The genes are TRBV5-1 and TRBJ2-5; 9 nucleotides match TRBD1. CDR3 length: 13 amino acids. CDR1 SGHRS and CDR2 YFSETQ come from the germline V gene. V shed 4 bases, J shed 5 bases, and the junction held 3 bases outside the gene matches. Here the CDR3 reads CASSKTGGETQYF. CDR3 bases: TGCGCCAGCAGCAAGACAGGGGGGGAGACCCAGTACTTC.

The rearrangement links TRBV15 to TRBJ2-6; 10 bases map to TRBD2. With V trimmed by 3 bases and J by 0 bases, 8 bases remained unmatched. The CDR3 is 19 residues long. Germline CDR1 LNHNV, CDR2 YYDKDF (reference sequence). CDR3 sequence: CATSSFGLAESSGANVLTF. CDR3 in DNA: TGTGCCACCAGCAGCTTCGGACTAGCGGAAAGCTCTGGGGCCAACGTCCTGACTTTC.

The V call is TRBV2, the J call TRBJ2-5, with 16 bases matching TRBD2. The junction had 10 bases not matched to a gene; V was cut back by 2 bases and J by 4 bases. Germline CDR1 reads SNHLY; CDR2 reads FYNNEI. This CDR3 comprises 19 residues. CDR3: CASSESVPGLAGGRETQYF. CDR3 coding DNA: TGTGCCAGCAGTGAATCTGTCCCGGGACTAGCGGGGGGGCGAGAGACCCAGTACTTC.

The chain carries TRBV29-1 and TRBJ2-7; 7 bases match TRBD1. The V and J ends lost 4 bases and 10 bases, in that order; junction bases with no gene match: 10. The CDR3 spans 12 residues. Germline V gene data show CDR1 as SQVTM and CDR2 as ANQGSEA. The CDR3 DNA is TGCAGCGTTGGGGACAGTGCCCCTGGCCAGTACTTC. This gives the protein CSVGDSAPGQYF.

V and J are TRBV27 and TRBJ2-3; D is perhaps TRBD2 (5 bases). Germline V lookup: CDR1 MNHEY, CDR2 SMNVEV (reference sequence). The CDR3 is 16 amino acids. V gave up 6 bases and J gave up 2 bases, with 18 bases separating them. CDR3 protein: CASRGPPGTSTDTQYF. The CDR3 DNA reads TGTGCCAGCAGAGGCCCTCCGGGAACCTCCACAGATACGCAGTATTTT.

This clone was detected once. The rearrangement links TRBV7-2 to TRBJ1-1, with a weak D call TRBD1 (5 bases). This CDR3 region has 17 residues. Trimming stripped 2 bases from V and 7 bases from J, with 23 bases between. Germline CDR1 and CDR2: SGHTA and FQGNSA. The chain's CDR3 is CASSLSSGGVKSDEAFF. The CDR3 bases are TGTGCCAGCAGCTTAAGTAGCGGGGGGGTCAAGAGCGATGAAGCTTTCTTT. The variable domain in full, with the rest retrieved from reference TRBV7-2 and TRBJ1-1, is GAGVSQSPSNKVTEKGKDVELRCDPISGHTALYWYRQSLGQGLEFLIYFQGNSAPDKSGLPSDRFSAERTGGSVSTLTIQRTQQEDSAVYLCASSLSSGGVKSDEAFFGQGTRLTVV.

This clone has only a few counts. The chain employs TRBV7-8 and TRBJ2-2; TRBD1 matches at 7 bases. The trim removed 2 bases at V and 5 bases at J, leaving 5 bases unmatched. This CDR3 has 15 residues. Germline V CDR1 and CDR2: SGHVS, FQNEAQ. CDR3 coding DNA: TGTGCCAGCAGCTTACTCGGGACAGAAACCGGGGAGCTGTTTTTT. It encodes CASSLLGTETGELFF.

The rearrangement uses TRBV11-3 and TRBJ2-2; TRBD2 aligns across 9 bases. Germline trimming cut 5 bases from V and 7 bases from J; bases unmatched to any gene: 5. The germline V gene has CDR1 SGHNT and CDR2 YENEEA. The CDR3 sequence is 14 residues long. The CDR3 DNA follows: TGTGCCAGCAGCATGGGACTAGCTGTCGGGGAGCTGTTTTTT. The encoded protein is CASSMGLAVGELFF.

V and J are TRBV7-2 and TRBJ1-1; D is uncertain. Germline CDR1 and CDR2: SGHTA and FQGNSA. CDR3 length equals 13 residues. V was cut by 0 bases and J by 6 bases, with 8 bases left in between. CDR3 sequence: CASSLARDAEAFF. The CDR3 DNA reads as TGTGCCAGCAGCTTAGCACGGGATGCTGAAGCTTTCTTT.

This chain connects TRBV7-2 to TRBJ1-1, with D perhaps TRBD1 (5 bases). The germline CDR1 and CDR2 sequences are SGHTA and FQGNSA. Trimming cost V 4 bases and J 1 base, with 10 bases left between them. The CDR3 length is 14 residues. CDR3 loop: CASSWRQTNTEAFF. The CDR3 region has the DNA TGTGCCAGCAGCTGGAGACAGACGAACACTGAAGCTTTCTTT.

The gene calls are TRBV28 and TRBJ1-6, with 7 bases aligning to TRBD1. V trimming: 5 bases; J trimming: 19 bases; junction bases outside the gene matches: 14. Germline CDR1 MDHEN, CDR2 SYDVKM. The CDR3 runs to 13 residues. CDR3 nucleotides: TGTGCCAGCAGTCCCCAAATTACGTCAGGGGGACACTTT. It codes for CASSPQITSGGHF.